A selection of T cell receptor beta chains follows, all from one sample in a study of T cell responses to AZD1222 COVID-19 vaccine. Clones were read by immunoSEQ multiplex PCR, and TCRdb kept only the in-frame ones, dropping some. The sample records approximately 81,000 clones, about four fifths being singletons. The sequences come from peripheral blood, collected 28 days after the second AZD1222 dose. These receptors came from an adult who received the AZD1222 COVID-19 vaccine. The CDR3 runs from the conserved cysteine through the conserved F or W. Fields, in order: D gene, clone size, V gene, J gene, CDR3 protein, CDR3 DNA. The D gene is left open where the match is weak. Some rows have no size entry. The others give once, few or many, or a class for an expanded clone.

d_call: NA
clone_size: NA
v_call: TRBV5-1
j_call: TRBJ2-1
cdr3_aa: CASSQDHYNEQFF
cdr3_nt: TGCGCCAGCAGCCAGGACCACTACAATGAGCAGTTCTTC

d_call: TRBD1
clone_size: NA
v_call: TRBV28
j_call: TRBJ1-1
cdr3_aa: CASSSLIDRANTEAFF
cdr3_nt: TGTGCCAGCAGTTCCCTCATAGACAGGGCGAACACTGAAGCTTTCTTT

d_call: NA
clone_size: once
v_call: TRBV5-1
j_call: TRBJ1-2
cdr3_aa: CASSSRGRGLALGYGYTF
cdr3_nt: TGCGCCAGCAGCTCACGCGGCAGGGGTCTTGCTCTCGGCTATGGCTACACCTTC

d_call: NA
clone_size: NA
v_call: TRBV27
j_call: TRBJ1-1
cdr3_aa: CASSPRIGGQLNTEAFF
cdr3_nt: TGTGCCAGCAGTCCTAGAATTGGTGGACAATTAAACACTGAAGCTTTCTTT

d_call: NA
clone_size: NA
v_call: TRBV25-1
j_call: TRBJ2-7
cdr3_aa: CASSDRLDEQYF
cdr3_nt: TGTGCCAGCAGTGATCGCTTGGACGAGCAGTACTTC

d_call: TRBD1
clone_size: NA
v_call: TRBV7-9
j_call: TRBJ1-1
cdr3_aa: CASSSWTGLGTEAFF
cdr3_nt: TGTGCCAGCAGCTCCTGGACAGGGCTAGGGACTGAAGCTTTCTTT

d_call: NA
clone_size: NA
v_call: TRBV7-2
j_call: TRBJ1-2
cdr3_aa: CASSLNEGLDYGYTF
cdr3_nt: TGTGCCAGCAGCTTGAACGAGGGGTTAGACTATGGCTACACCTTC

d_call: TRBD2
clone_size: NA
v_call: TRBV5-1
j_call: TRBJ2-1
cdr3_aa: CASSLEAGEPREQFF
cdr3_nt: TGCGCCAGCAGCTTGGAAGCGGGAGAACCCCGTGAGCAGTTCTTC

d_call: NA
clone_size: NA
v_call: TRBV3-1/TRBV3-2
j_call: TRBJ2-7
cdr3_aa: CASSRRRRDSYEQYF
cdr3_nt: TGTGCCAGCAGCCGTCGGAGGAGAGACTCCTACGAGCAGTACTTC

d_call: NA
clone_size: NA
v_call: TRBV5-1
j_call: TRBJ2-5
cdr3_aa: CASSFSDPSDRQETQYF
cdr3_nt: TGCGCCAGCAGCTTTAGCGACCCATCCGACAGGCAAGAGACCCAGTACTTC

d_call: TRBD2
clone_size: NA
v_call: TRBV6-5
j_call: TRBJ2-4
cdr3_aa: CASELAGENIQYF
cdr3_nt: TGTGCCAGCGAGTTAGCGGGAGAAAACATTCAGTACTTC

d_call: NA
clone_size: NA
v_call: TRBV3-1/TRBV3-2
j_call: TRBJ1-3
cdr3_aa: CASSQDTGPGDTIYF
cdr3_nt: TGTGCCAGCAGCCAAGATACCGGACCGGGGGACACCATATATTTT

d_call: NA
clone_size: NA
v_call: TRBV28
j_call: TRBJ1-2
cdr3_aa: CASSHSIPNYGYTF
cdr3_nt: TGTGCCAGCAGCCATTCTATTCCTAACTATGGCTACACCTTC

d_call: TRBD2
clone_size: once
v_call: TRBV4-3
j_call: TRBJ2-7
cdr3_aa: CASSQDPLAGGYEQYF
cdr3_nt: TGCGCCAGCAGCCAAGATCCCCTAGCGGGAGGTTACGAGCAGTACTTC

d_call: NA
clone_size: few
v_call: TRBV7-2
j_call: TRBJ2-3
cdr3_aa: CASSLYPSGTDTQYF
cdr3_nt: TGTGCCAGCAGCTTATATCCGAGCGGCACAGATACGCAGTATTTT

d_call: NA
clone_size: NA
v_call: TRBV6-5
j_call: TRBJ1-5
cdr3_aa: CASSYGRAQNQPQHF
cdr3_nt: TGTGCCAGCAGTTACGGACGCGCTCAAAATCAGCCCCAGCATTTT

d_call: NA
clone_size: few
v_call: TRBV24-1
j_call: TRBJ2-3
cdr3_aa: CATSVGSRAGRTDTQYF
cdr3_nt: TGTGCCACCAGTGTAGGATCGAGGGCAGGGAGGACAGATACGCAGTATTTT

d_call: NA
clone_size: NA
v_call: TRBV7-2
j_call: TRBJ2-5
cdr3_aa: CASSLASRVGETQYF
cdr3_nt: TGTGCCAGCAGCTTAGCGTCCAGGGTGGGGGAGACCCAGTACTTC

d_call: NA
clone_size: many
v_call: TRBV7-2
j_call: TRBJ2-7
cdr3_aa: CASSSFLGEQYF
cdr3_nt: TGTGCCAGCAGCTCCTTTCTAGGCGAGCAGTACTTC

d_call: TRBD1
clone_size: NA
v_call: TRBV3-1/TRBV3-2
j_call: TRBJ1-4
cdr3_aa: CASSPRGRGQGTNEKLFF
cdr3_nt: TGTGCCAGCAGCCCAAGGGGCAGGGGGCAGGGAACAAATGAAAAACTGTTTTTT

d_call: TRBD1
clone_size: few
v_call: TRBV20-1
j_call: TRBJ2-7
cdr3_aa: CSASRQGNEQYF
cdr3_nt: TGCAGTGCTAGTAGACAGGGGAACGAGCAGTACTTC

d_call: NA
clone_size: few
v_call: TRBV7-3
j_call: TRBJ2-3
cdr3_aa: CASSLGSGMQTDTQYF
cdr3_nt: TGTGCCAGCAGCTTAGGGTCCGGCATGCAGACAGATACGCAGTATTTT

d_call: NA
clone_size: NA
v_call: TRBV4-2
j_call: TRBJ2-2
cdr3_aa: CASSQDETTTGELFF
cdr3_nt: TGTGCCAGCAGCCAAGACGAGACTACGACCGGGGAGCTGTTTTTT

d_call: NA
clone_size: NA
v_call: TRBV7-9
j_call: TRBJ1-1
cdr3_aa: CASSLANREAFF
cdr3_nt: TGTGCCAGCAGCTTAGCAAACCGGGAAGCTTTCTTT

d_call: NA
clone_size: NA
v_call: TRBV10-2
j_call: TRBJ1-5
cdr3_aa: CASSLVNQPQHF
cdr3_nt: TGCGCCAGCAGTCTCGTCAATCAGCCCCAGCATTTT

d_call: NA
clone_size: once
v_call: TRBV7-8
j_call: TRBJ2-7
cdr3_aa: CASTTPGPTYEQYF
cdr3_nt: TGTGCCAGCACCACACCGGGGCCAACCTACGAGCAGTACTTC

d_call: TRBD2
clone_size: few
v_call: TRBV4-1
j_call: TRBJ2-7
cdr3_aa: CASSQERLGLAGRREQYF
cdr3_nt: TGCGCCAGCAGCCAAGAACGGTTGGGACTAGCGGGAAGACGCGAGCAGTACTTC

d_call: NA
clone_size: once
v_call: TRBV19
j_call: TRBJ2-6
cdr3_aa: CASTRLQTSSGGANVLTF
cdr3_nt: TGTGCCAGTACTCGACTACAGACCTCTAGTGGGGGGGCCAACGTCCTGACTTTC

d_call: TRBD1
clone_size: NA
v_call: TRBV28
j_call: TRBJ2-7
cdr3_aa: CASRRAGQGAYEQYF
cdr3_nt: TGTGCCAGTCGAAGAGCGGGACAGGGAGCCTACGAGCAGTACTTC

d_call: TRBD1
clone_size: NA
v_call: TRBV6-5
j_call: TRBJ1-2
cdr3_aa: CASNAGQGYGYTF
cdr3_nt: TGTGCCAGCAACGCCGGACAGGGGTATGGCTACACCTTC

d_call: TRBD2
clone_size: NA
v_call: TRBV3-1/TRBV3-2
j_call: TRBJ2-7
cdr3_aa: CASSRILAGFWPYEQYF
cdr3_nt: TGTGCCAGCAGCCGTATACTAGCGGGATTTTGGCCCTACGAGCAGTACTTC

d_call: NA
clone_size: NA
v_call: TRBV7-2
j_call: TRBJ2-7
cdr3_aa: CASSPESYEQYF
cdr3_nt: TGTGCCAGCAGTCCAGAGAGCTACGAGCAGTACTTC

d_call: NA
clone_size: NA
v_call: TRBV27
j_call: TRBJ2-7
cdr3_aa: CASSFSGGSYEQYF
cdr3_nt: TGTGCCAGCAGTTTCTCAGGCGGCTCCTACGAGCAGTACTTC

d_call: TRBD1
clone_size: NA
v_call: TRBV2
j_call: TRBJ1-3
cdr3_aa: CASRRTGGPGNTIYF
cdr3_nt: TGTGCCAGCAGGAGGACAGGGGGCCCTGGAAACACCATATATTTT

d_call: NA
clone_size: NA
v_call: TRBV28
j_call: TRBJ2-2
cdr3_aa: CASSSSGSLTNTGELFF
cdr3_nt: TGTGCCAGCAGTTCTTCCGGGTCCTTAACGAACACCGGGGAGCTGTTTTTT

d_call: NA
clone_size: NA
v_call: TRBV20-1
j_call: TRBJ2-7
cdr3_aa: CSAREWNEQYF
cdr3_nt: TGCAGTGCTAGAGAATGGAACGAGCAGTACTTC

d_call: TRBD2
clone_size: few
v_call: TRBV16
j_call: TRBJ2-3
cdr3_aa: CASSQYGLDIGREDPDTQYF
cdr3_nt: TGTGCCAGCAGCCAATACGGGTTGGACATCGGGCGGGAGGACCCAGATACGCAGTATTTT

d_call: NA
clone_size: NA
v_call: TRBV5-5
j_call: TRBJ1-5
cdr3_aa: CASSLTGSPNQPQHF
cdr3_nt: TGTGCCAGCAGCTTGACGGGGTCCCCCAATCAGCCCCAGCATTTT

d_call: NA
clone_size: NA
v_call: TRBV6-5
j_call: TRBJ1-1
cdr3_aa: CASSYSMSSNTEAFF
cdr3_nt: TGTGCCAGCAGTTACTCGATGTCCTCGAACACTGAAGCTTTCTTT

d_call: NA
clone_size: few
v_call: TRBV19
j_call: TRBJ1-2
cdr3_aa: CASTAWTYYGYTF
cdr3_nt: TGTGCCAGTACTGCCTGGACATACTATGGCTACACCTTC

d_call: NA
clone_size: NA
v_call: TRBV7-2
j_call: TRBJ1-5
cdr3_aa: CASSLESRLSNQPQHF
cdr3_nt: TGTGCCAGCAGCTTAGAAAGTCGGTTGAGCAATCAGCCCCAGCATTTT

d_call: NA
clone_size: NA
v_call: TRBV4-2
j_call: TRBJ2-7
cdr3_aa: CASSSSTAPYEQYF
cdr3_nt: TGTGCCAGCAGCAGTAGTACCGCTCCCTACGAGCAGTACTTC

d_call: NA
clone_size: medium-sized
v_call: TRBV7-9
j_call: TRBJ2-1
cdr3_aa: CASSPERGGSEQFF
cdr3_nt: TGTGCCAGCAGCCCTGAACGGGGAGGCAGCGAGCAGTTCTTC

d_call: NA
clone_size: NA
v_call: TRBV6-2/TRBV6-3
j_call: TRBJ1-1
cdr3_aa: CASSYFRTANTEAFF
cdr3_nt: TGTGCCAGCAGTTACTTCCGGACAGCTAACACTGAAGCTTTCTTT

d_call: NA
clone_size: NA
v_call: TRBV19
j_call: TRBJ2-2
cdr3_aa: CASSLRVPGELFF
cdr3_nt: TGTGCCAGTAGTTTGAGGGTTCCCGGGGAGCTGTTTTTT

d_call: NA
clone_size: NA
v_call: TRBV6-5
j_call: TRBJ1-6
cdr3_aa: CVVTPSRDSPLHF
cdr3_nt: TGTGTCGTTACTCCCTCACGGGATTCACCCCTCCACTTT